The 20 T cell receptor beta chains given below trace back to one sample, sequenced in a study of shared clonotypes between healthy human individuals. The repertoire was sequenced with immunoSEQ multiplex PCR; TCRdb's copy has only in-frame clones and lacks some. The table has fewer than 700,000 clones, around 77% seen once. Sequencing used PBMCs. Source of these receptors: a woman between 40 and 50 years old in good health. Some clones in this sample may be carry-over from other donors' samples.

The V gene is TRBV28, the J gene TRBJ2-2; 10 nucleotides match TRBD1. Germline CDR1 reads MDHEN; CDR2 reads SYDVKM. Trimming at V came to 6 bases and at J to 3 bases, leaving 10 bases not matched to a gene. CDR3 length: 17 residues. The DNA for the CDR3 is TGTGCCAGCAGCGCAGGAACCGGGACAGGGGACACCGGGGAGCTGTTTTTT. This encodes CASSAGTGTGDTGELFF.

J is TRBJ1-2 and V is TRBV30; unclear D gene. Germline V gene data show CDR1 as GTSNPN and CDR2 as SVGIG (reference sequence). V lost 0 bases to trimming and J lost 4 bases, with 15 bases between them. The CDR3 has 15 residues. CDR3 nucleotide sequence: TGTGCCTGGAGTGTACTTCAATTTCCTCTCTATGGCTACACCTTC. Translation gives CAWSVLQFPLYGYTF.

The J gene is TRBJ2-7, the V gene TRBV25-1; 8 nucleotides line up with TRBD2. From germline, CDR1 is MGHDK and CDR2 SYGVNS. The CDR3 spans 15 residues. V lost 3 bases and J lost 6; bases outside the gene matches: 10. The CDR3 region is CASSEAKGLVSEQYF. The CDR3 DNA sequence: TGTGCCAGCAGTGAGGCGAAGGGACTAGTTAGCGAGCAGTACTTC.

The V and J genes are TRBV4-2 and TRBJ2-7; TRBD1 agrees at 9 bases. Germline loops: CDR1 LGHNA, CDR2 YNFKEQ. CDR3 length: 13 amino acids. V was clipped by 4 bases and J by 6 bases; unmatched bases: 4. This CDR3 reads CASSRDRVGEQYF. DNA for the CDR3: TGTGCCAGCAGCCGGGACAGGGTTGGCGAGCAGTACTTC.

The chain joins TRBV7-2 to TRBJ1-3; the match to TRBD1 covers 7 bases. V was clipped by 1 base and J by 4 bases; unmatched bases: 4. The V gene's germline CDR1 is SGHTA and CDR2 FQGNSA. The CDR3 consists of 15 residues. CDR3 DNA: TGTGCCAGCAGCTTAGGAACAGGGGTAGGAAACACCATATATTTT. Amino acid sequence: CASSLGTGVGNTIYF.

The chain carries TRBV4-3 and TRBJ1-4; D is ambiguous. The CDR3 runs to 16 residues. Trimming shortened V by 0 bases and J by 3 bases, and 11 bases separated the two germline ends. Germline V CDR1 and CDR2: LGHNA, YSLEER. The CDR3 DNA follows: TGCGCCAGCAGCCAAGATTCCCGGACTTCTAATGAAAAACTGTTTTTT. This codes for CASSQDSRTSNEKLFF.

J is TRBJ2-7 and V is TRBV11-2; the D is unclear. Germline V gives CDR1 SGHAT, CDR2 FQNNGV. The V end lost 4 bases, the J end lost 1 base, and 11 bases lay between the germline ends. This CDR3 is built from 14 residues. Here the CDR3 reads CASSSRGTSYEQYF. The CDR3 DNA reads TGTGCCAGCAGCTCCAGAGGCACATCCTACGAGCAGTACTTC.

The J gene is TRBJ2-5, the V gene TRBV7-3; TRBD1 matches 8 bases. V lost 5 bases and J lost 2; bases outside the gene matches: 7. Germline lookup yields CDR1 SGHTA and CDR2 FQGTGA. The length of the CDR3 is 15 residues. CDR3 residues: CASSTFGQGQETQYF. DNA of the CDR3: TGTGCCAGCAGCACCTTCGGACAGGGACAAGAGACCCAGTACTTC.

DNA for the CDR3: TGTGCCAGCAGTTTCTTCCCGGACAGGGCAAACTTCGGCTACGAGCAGTACTTC. Translated: CASSFFPDRANFGYEQYF. The chain links TRBV28 to TRBJ2-7, with 8 bases fitting TRBD1. The CDR3 is 18 amino acids. The germline gives CDR1 MDHEN, CDR2 SYDVKM. V shed 3 bases and J 3 bases; nucleotides not matched to a gene: 16.

This clone showed up many times. The same CDR3 also results from other DNA sequences found in this sample. J is TRBJ1-5 and V is TRBV30; 11 bases map to TRBD1. V lost 4 bases and J lost 0; bases outside the gene matches: 2. In germline, CDR1 is GTSNPN, CDR2 SVGIG (reference sequence). This CDR3 contains 15 residues. The CDR3 DNA follows: TGTGCCTGGAAAGGACAGGGGGCTAGCAATCAGCCCCAGCATTTT. Translating it yields CAWKGQGASNQPQHF.

The V and J genes are TRBV28 and TRBJ1-5; tentatively, D is TRBD1 (5 bases). The CDR3 has 15 residues. Germline-derived CDR1 and CDR2 are MDHEN and SYDVKM. V was pared by 3 bases and J by 5 bases, with 14 bases between. The CDR3 here is CASSFFSTGDQPQHF. CDR3 coding DNA: TGTGCCAGCAGTTTTTTCTCGACGGGGGATCAGCCCCAGCATTTT. Full variable domain (missing parts from reference TRBV28 and TRBJ1-5): DVKVTQSSRYLVKRTGEKVFLECVQDMDHENMFWYRQDPGLGLRLIYFSYDVKMKEKGDIPEGYSVSREKKERFSLILESASTNQTSMYLCASSFFSTGDQPQHFGDGTRLSIL.

V usage is TRBV6-1 and J usage is TRBJ2-2; TRBD2 might be the D (6 bases). Germline CDR1 is MNHNS and CDR2 is SASEGT. The CDR3 has 14 amino acids. V was clipped by 7 bases and J by 6 bases, with 15 bases between them. CDR3 sequence (DNA): TGTGCCAGCACGGGACTTCCCCGCGCCGGGGAGCTGTTTTTT. This translates into CASTGLPRAGELFF.

There are a few counts of this clone. The chain couples TRBV7-2 to TRBJ2-1; possible D gene TRBD1, 6 bases. Trimming cost V 3 bases and J 2 bases, with 14 bases left between them. Germline V CDR1 and CDR2: SGHTA, FQGNSA. This CDR3 region has 16 residues. The chain's CDR3 is CASSLVLGGTYNEQFF. Here the CDR3 DNA reads TGTGCCAGCAGCTTGGTGTTAGGGGGTACCTACAATGAGCAGTTCTTC. Complete variable domain (other parts from reference TRBV7-2 and TRBJ2-1): GAGVSQSPSNKVTEKGKDVELRCDPISGHTALYWYRQSLGQGLEFLIYFQGNSAPDKSGLPSDRFSAERTGGSVSTLTIQRTQQEDSAVYLCASSLVLGGTYNEQFFGPGTRLTVL.

V usage is TRBV5-4 and J usage is TRBJ2-5, with 15 bases that match TRBD2. The V segment lost 2 bases and the J segment 5 bases; nucleotides outside the gene matches: 7. In germline, CDR1 is SGHNT, CDR2 YYREEE (reference sequence). The CDR3 covers 17 residues. The DNA for the CDR3 is TGTGCCAGCAGCTTAGGGACTAGCGGGAGGAGGGGGGAGACCCAGTACTTC. This sequence encodes CASSLGTSGRRGETQYF.

The chain combines TRBV19 with TRBJ1-2; D is possibly TRBD1 (6 bases). The CDR3 contains 14 residues. Germline V gene sequence: CDR1 LNHDA, CDR2 SQIVND (reference sequence). V lost 3 bases and J lost 8, with 16 bases in between. In DNA form, the CDR3 reads TGTGCCAGTAGTATTCGCGGGACATTAGAAGGCTACACCTTC. Its protein is CASSIRGTLEGYTF.

The table lists this clone with a count of one. This CDR3 reads CASSQDEGGHQPQHF. The CDR3 coding sequence is TGTGCCAGCAGCCAAGATGAGGGGGGCCATCAGCCCCAGCATTTT. The J gene is TRBJ1-5, the V gene TRBV28; the D gene is possibly TRBD1 (6 bases). CDR1 and CDR2 (germline): MDHEN, SYDVKM. CDR3 length: 15 residues. The V end lost 6 bases, the J end lost 5 bases, and 17 bases lay between the germline ends.

This rearrangement joins TRBV9 to TRBJ2-3; 10 bases agree with TRBD2. Unmatched junction bases numbered 10, after V lost 3 bases and J lost 6 bases. CDR3 length: 16 residues. Germline lookup yields CDR1 SGDLS and CDR2 YYNGEE. CDR3 loop: CASSGTLAGVGDTQYF. The CDR3, as DNA: TGTGCCAGCAGCGGGACTCTAGCGGGAGTGGGGGATACGCAGTATTTT. Full variable domain (rest looked up from reference TRBV9 and TRBJ2-3): DSGVTQTPKHLITATGQRVTLRCSPRSGDLSVYWYQQSLDQGLQFLIQYYNGEERAKGNILERFSAQQFPDLHSELNLSSLELGDSALYFCASSGTLAGVGDTQYFGPGTRLTVL.

The chain is built from TRBV6-1 and TRBJ1-6, with TRBD1 matching over 9 bases. The CDR3 sequence is 17 residues long. V shed 2 bases, J shed 6 bases, and the junction held 8 bases outside the gene matches. Germline V CDR1 and CDR2: MNHNS, SASEGT. The DNA for the CDR3 is TGTGCCAGCAGTGAACAGTGGACAGGGGCTGCTAATTCACCCCTCCACTTT. It specifies CASSEQWTGAANSPLHF.

The gene calls are TRBV6-6 and TRBJ2-7; tentatively, D is TRBD1 (6 bases). CDR3 length: 12 residues. V was shortened by 6 bases and J by 4 bases, with 10 bases between the two germline ends. In germline, CDR1 is MNHNY, CDR2 SVGAGI (reference sequence). The CDR3 reads CASRRDIYEQYF. CDR3 in DNA: TGTGCCAGCAGACGGGACATTTACGAGCAGTACTTC.

CDR3 amino acids: CASSSGSPTQYF. For the CDR3, the DNA is TGTGCCAGCAGTTCGGGGTCCCCTACGCAGTATTTT. The chain has TRBV6-1 and TRBJ2-3, with D tentatively TRBD2 (5 bases). There are 12 residues in the CDR3. CDR1 and CDR2 from the germline V gene are MNHNS and SASEGT. V was clipped by 5 bases and J by 8 bases, with 11 bases between them.